These 18 T cell receptor beta chains were sequenced from one sample in a study of T and B cells in COVID-19 patients (dated by TCRdb to between 2020 and 2021). TCRdb lists the instrument as Illumina MiSeq. Multiplex PCR with BIOMED2 TRB-A/B primer pools was used to amplify the TRB rearrangements. In-frame beta chains were kept once TCRdb had trimmed the public reads at Q25 with fastp and called clones with MiXCR. Rows merge per CDR3 protein into single entries with the most common DNA and genes. The sample table lists 15,000 or so distinct CDR3 sequences, about a quarter of them with a count of one. The ten largest clonotypes hold about 3% of the sample. Genomic DNA extracted from blood was used in amounts of roughly 220-500 ng for amplification of TRB repertoires. Sequencing used blood. All receptors derive from a human donor who had recovered from COVID-19.

This clonotype has ten or more counts. The rearrangement links TRBV19 to TRBJ2-2; no definite D call. V was trimmed by 3 bases and J by 2 bases, leaving 10 bases between them. The germline V gene has CDR1 LNHDA and CDR2 SQIVND (reference sequence). The CDR3 is 15 amino acids. The CDR3 loop is CASSIWEDNTGELFF. The CDR3, as DNA: TGTGCCAGTAGTATTTGGGAAGACAACACCGGGGAGCTGTTTTTT.

By sample share, this clonotype is medium-sized (0.01 to 0.1%). In nucleotides, the CDR3 is TGTGCCAGTAGAGACAGGGGTAGGGATGAAAAACTGTTTTTT. Residues: CASRDRGRDEKLFF. The chain links TRBV19 to TRBJ1-4; 8 positions match TRBD1. The CDR3 loop spans 14 amino acids. The V gene's germline CDR1 is LNHDA and CDR2 SQIVND (reference sequence). The V and J ends lost 6 bases and 6 bases, in that order; junction bases with no gene match: 6.

In this sample, this clonotype turned up many times. V and J are TRBV18 and TRBJ2-1; D is ambiguous. V was shortened by 2 bases and J by 6 bases, with 20 bases between the two germline ends. Germline CDR1 reads KGHSH; CDR2 reads LQKENI. There are 17 residues in the CDR3. The CDR3 sequence: CASSPDLRRQELNEQFF. The DNA of the CDR3 is TGTGCCAGCTCACCAGATCTCCGCCGGCAGGAACTCAATGAGCAGTTCTTC.

This clonotype was counted only a few times. The genes are TRBV19 and TRBJ1-1; D gene uncertain. Germline V gives CDR1 LNHDA, CDR2 SQIVND (reference sequence). Deletions cut 3 bases from V and 5 bases from J, with 16 bases between. The CDR3 extends over 15 amino acids. As DNA, the CDR3 is TGTGCCAGTAGTATGGGCCAGGCCCCGAGGACTGAAGCTTTCTTT. It encodes CASSMGQAPRTEAFF.

This clonotype has more than one count but fewer than ten. The J gene is TRBJ2-5, the V gene TRBV5-4, with D perhaps matching TRBD2 (6 bases). CDR1 and CDR2 from the germline V gene are SGHNT and YYREEE (reference sequence). Trimming stripped 6 bases from V and 0 bases from J, with 15 bases between. The CDR3 sequence is 15 residues long. As DNA, the CDR3 is TGTGCCAGCACCCGGGGGAGTCCGTACCAAGAGACCCAGTACTTC. This sequence encodes CASTRGSPYQETQYF.

The chain recombines TRBV4-3 with TRBJ2-5; a possible D gene is TRBD2 (6 bases). The CDR3 is 14 residues long. The V and J ends lost 1 base and 5 bases respectively, with 11 bases between them. The germline V gene has CDR1 LGHNA and CDR2 YSLEER. In DNA form, the CDR3 reads TGCGCCAGCAGCCAAGGGAATAGCGGTGAGACCCAGTACTTC. This gives the protein CASSQGNSGETQYF.

The chain recombines TRBV6-2 or TRBV6-3 with TRBJ1-5; D may be TRBD1 (5 bases). CDR1 MNHEY and CDR2 SVGEGT come from the germline V gene. V was clipped by 2 bases and J by 4 bases, with 15 bases between them. This CDR3 has 16 amino acids. The CDR3 DNA is TGTGCCAGCAGTTACGGGAACGGGCGGACAAATCAGCCCCAGCATTTT. Translation: CASSYGNGRTNQPQHF.

This clonotype has a count of ten or more. V is TRBV27 and J is TRBJ2-7; perhaps TRBD2 as D (6 bases). The germline CDR1 and CDR2 sequences are MNHEY and SMNVEV (reference sequence). The CDR3 covers 15 residues. V was trimmed by 3 bases and J by 0 bases, leaving 12 bases between them. This CDR3 is CASSFWAGSSYEQYF. The DNA for the CDR3 is TGTGCCAGCAGTTTTTGGGCGGGGAGCTCCTACGAGCAGTACTTC.

The chain recombines TRBV12-3 or TRBV12-4 with TRBJ1-1; the match to TRBD1 covers 8 bases. The J segment lost 8 bases and the V segment lost 7 bases, leaving 12 bases of the junction unmatched. CDR3 length equals 14 residues. The DNA for the CDR3 is TGTGCCAGCACCCCCCGGACAGGGCGGGAGGAAGCTTTCTTT. This translates into CASTPRTGREEAFF.

The chain employs TRBV5-1 and TRBJ2-7; D ambiguous. The V and J ends lost 0 bases and 5 bases respectively, with 6 bases between them. CDR1 is SGHRS, CDR2 YFSETQ, per germline. The CDR3 runs 12 residues. CDR3 in DNA: TGCGCCAGCAGCTTGGGGCGTAACGAGCAGTACTTC. It codes for CASSLGRNEQYF. Complete variable domain (other parts from reference TRBV5-1 and TRBJ2-7): KAGVTQTPRYLIKTRGQQVTLSCSPISGHRSVSWYQQTPGQGLQFLFEYFSETQRNKGNFPGRFSGRQFSNSRSEMNVSTLELGDSALYLCASSLGRNEQYFGPGTRLTVT.

In its sample, this clonotype ranks as medium-sized. V and J are TRBV19 and TRBJ2-1, with D unresolved. CDR3 length: 14 residues. Between the trimmed V and J ends, which lost 5 bases and 0 bases, there was a span of 8 bases. Germline lookup yields CDR1 LNHDA and CDR2 SQIVND (reference sequence). The CDR3 nucleotides read TGTGCCAGTAGTTGGCCCCTCTCCTACAATGAGCAGTTCTTC. Protein sequence: CASSWPLSYNEQFF.

V gene TRBV28 combines with J gene TRBJ1-1; 8 bases agree with TRBD1. The CDR3 runs 14 residues. Trimming took 1 base from V and 8 from J; bases not matched to a gene: 6. CDR1 and CDR2 from the germline V gene are MDHEN and SYDVKM. CDR3 residues: CASSLSGQGAEAFF. DNA of the CDR3: TGTGCCAGCAGTTTATCGGGGCAGGGGGCGGAAGCTTTCTTT.

This clonotype has a handful of counts. The rearrangement links TRBV12-3 or TRBV12-4 to TRBJ1-5, with D perhaps matching TRBD1 (6 bases). The ends were cut back, 7 bases at V and 2 bases at J, with 9 bases in the middle. This CDR3 is 13 amino acids long. The CDR3 region is CASTGVRNQPQHF. The CDR3 DNA sequence: TGTGCCAGCACAGGGGTTCGCAATCAGCCCCAGCATTTT.

This rearrangement joins TRBV27 to TRBJ2-2; TRBD1 matches at 10 bases. Trimming removed 4 bases from V and 6 bases from J; junction bases left unmatched: 11. The CDR3 totals 17 residues. Germline CDR1 and CDR2: MNHEY and SMNVEV (reference sequence). CDR3 region: CASSSRRQGALPGELFF. The CDR3 coding sequence is TGTGCCAGCAGTTCCCGTCGACAGGGGGCCCTTCCCGGGGAGCTGTTTTTT.

This clonotype was observed once. V usage is TRBV6-5 and J usage is TRBJ1-2; no clear D gene. V dropped 4 bases and J dropped 1 base, with 19 bases sitting between them. This CDR3 is 17 amino acids long. Germline CDR1 reads MNHEY; CDR2 reads SVGAGI. The CDR3 region has the DNA TGTGCCAGCAGTTCTCTTCCTCCTAGGGCGGTTAACTATGGCTACACCTTC. Translation: CASSSLPPRAVNYGYTF.

The table lists this clonotype with many counts. In DNA, the CDR3 is TGTGCCAGCAGAGTGACAGGTCCAACTAATGAAAAACTGTTTTTT. Protein: CASRVTGPTNEKLFF. The chain links TRBV6-5 to TRBJ1-4; the D gene is possibly TRBD1 (6 bases). The CDR3 spans 15 residues. The V gene lost 6 bases and the J gene lost 0 bases, with 11 bases spanning the gap. The germline V gene has CDR1 MNHEY and CDR2 SVGAGI.

Relative to its sample, this clonotype is medium-sized. The chain uses TRBV29-1 and TRBJ1-5; D may be TRBD1 (6 bases). This CDR3 spans 13 amino acids. The V gene lost 8 bases and the J gene lost 6 bases, with 17 bases spanning the gap. Germline V CDR1 and CDR2: SQVTM, ANQGSEA. The CDR3 DNA reads as TGCAGCTATGCTCGGGGGGCGCGTCAGCCCCAGCATTTT. Translation gives CSYARGARQPQHF.

The V call is TRBV28, the J call TRBJ2-1, with TRBD2 matching 13 bases. CDR3 length: 14 amino acids. Germline CDR1 and CDR2: MDHEN and SYDVKM. V trimming: 5 bases; J trimming: 12 bases; junction bases outside the gene matches: 7. CDR3: CASSLRTSGSRQFF. The CDR3, as DNA: TGTGCCAGCAGTCTCCGGACTAGCGGGAGTCGGCAGTTCTTC.